The 9 T cell receptor beta chains in this list originate from one sample, sequenced in a study of blood T cells in healthy people across ages. A second roughly 6 to 11 cycle PCR used barcoded and J-beta primers. TCRdb re-derived calls from the 5' RACE reads in MiXCR, one entry per CDR3 protein. In the table there are over 500,000 distinct CDR3 sequences, roughly a quarter of which are singletons. This same sample was also part of a study on T cells of mothers and their children.

Sequences were obtained from blood. The receptor set was obtained from a boy aged 2 to 9 in good health.

This sequence joins TRBV6-1 and TRBJ2-5, with 9 positions matching TRBD2. Trimming cost V 2 bases and J 1 base; bases outside gene matches: 5. CDR1 and CDR2 from the germline V gene are MNHNS and SASEGT. The CDR3 spans 16 residues. The CDR3 nucleotides are TGTGCCAGCAGTGAACTAGCGGGGAGAGCCCAAGAGACCCAGTACTTC. It is translated as CASSELAGRAQETQYF.

The genes are TRBV2 and TRBJ2-1, with a weak D call TRBD2 (5 bases). With 4 bases removed from V and 0 bases from J, the gap between germline ends came to 10 bases. Germline V CDR1 and CDR2: SNHLY, FYNNEI. There are 15 residues in the CDR3. In DNA form, the CDR3 reads TGTGCCAGCAGTGCGGACTGGAGCTCCTACAATGAGCAGTTCTTC. It translates to CASSADWSSYNEQFF.

This clonotype was counted many times. V and J are TRBV5-1 and TRBJ2-5; 7 bases match TRBD2. V lost 1 base, J lost 2 bases, and 11 bases stayed unmatched. CDR1 SGHRS and CDR2 YFSETQ come from the germline V gene. The CDR3 contains 17 residues. The DNA of the CDR3 is TGCGCCAGCAGCTTGAACCCACGGGACTACCGACAAGAGACCCAGTACTTC. Protein product: CASSLNPRDYRQETQYF.

This clonotype was seen a few times. The rearrangement links TRBV20-1 to TRBJ1-1; the D is unclear. The germline V gene has CDR1 DFQATT and CDR2 SNEGSKA (reference sequence). V lost 5 bases and J 0 bases, leaving 7 bases between the germline ends. CDR3 length: 12 amino acids. The CDR3 sequence: CSARLVNTEAFF. The CDR3 DNA reads TGCAGTGCTCGACTTGTGAACACTGAAGCTTTCTTT.

The gene calls are TRBV6-5 and TRBJ1-2; D not resolved. Trimming took off 0 bases at V and 4 bases at J, with 15 bases between the two ends. Germline CDR1 and CDR2: MNHEY and SVGAGI. The CDR3 extends over 16 amino acids. The DNA of the CDR3 is TGTGCCAGCAGTTACTCGATTCCGAGGAAAGGCTATGGCTACACCTTC. As protein: CASSYSIPRKGYGYTF.

The chain joins TRBV6-5 to TRBJ2-5; 9 bases map to TRBD2. CDR3 length: 13 amino acids. The germline CDR1 and CDR2 sequences are MNHEY and SVGAGI. Trimming removed 2 bases from V and 9 bases from J; junction bases left unmatched: 4. CDR3 coding DNA: TGTGCCAGCAGTTACGGCGGGGGGGCACCCCAGTACTTC. Translation: CASSYGGGAPQYF.

The chain combines TRBV20-1 with TRBJ2-1; TRBD2 aligns across 10 bases. Trimming took 7 bases from V and 3 from J; bases not matched to a gene: 3. Germline assignment: CDR1 DFQATT and CDR2 SNEGSKA (reference sequence). The CDR3 is 13 amino acids. The CDR3 DNA is TGCAGTGGCGGGACTAGCGACTACAATGAGCAGTTCTTC. The encoded protein is CSGGTSDYNEQFF.

V and J are TRBV2 and TRBJ1-2, with D perhaps matching TRBD1 (6 bases). CDR3 length: 15 residues. The V end was cut by 6 bases, the J end by 4 bases, with 18 bases between. CDR1 is SNHLY, CDR2 FYNNEI, per germline. DNA for the CDR3: TGTGCCAGCAGGGCACAGGGCACCTCAGGCTATGGCTACACCTTC. Amino acid sequence: CASRAQGTSGYGYTF.

The gene calls are TRBV20-1 and TRBJ2-5, with 11 positions matching TRBD2. Germline V gene sequence: CDR1 DFQATT, CDR2 SNEGSKA (reference sequence). The CDR3 covers 14 residues. J gave up 4 bases and V 5 bases, and 6 bases lay outside the gene matches. The CDR3 DNA reads as TGCAGTGCTTCGCCCGGGACTAGCGGAGAGACCCAGTACTTC. It specifies CSASPGTSGETQYF.